Shown below are 15 T cell receptor beta chains from a single sample sequenced in a study of CD8+ T cells in alopecia areata. Documented treatment: oral pan-JAK inhibitor, 5-10 mg twice daily. TCR sequencing used cDNA made by reverse transcription of extracted RNA. Using immunoSEQ multiplex PCR, the repertoire was profiled, and TCRdb retains in-frame clones only, with some absent. The data hold 90,000 to 130,000 clones, with about 59% observed a single time. Material: CD8+ T cells sorted from blood, obtained at week 24, from a patient treated with tofacitinib. These receptors originate from a human donor with alopecia areata.

This clone has only a few counts. The chain is built from TRBV6-5 and TRBJ2-7; D is possibly TRBD1 or TRBD2 (5 bases each). CDR1 and CDR2 (germline): MNHEY, SVGAGI. The CDR3 has 16 residues. V gave up 0 bases and J gave up 4 bases, with 16 bases separating them. CDR3 protein: CASSYSTGARTYEQYF. DNA of the CDR3: TGTGCCAGCAGTTACTCGACTGGGGCTAGGACTTACGAGCAGTACTTC.

CDR3: CAISESPTEAFF. CDR3 DNA sequence: TGTGCCATCAGTGAGTCCCCGACTGAAGCTTTCTTT. V is TRBV10-3 and J is TRBJ1-1; D gene ambiguous. Per the germline V gene, CDR1 is ENHRY and CDR2 is SYGVKD. The CDR3 totals 12 residues. Trimming stripped 0 bases from V and 5 bases from J, with 4 bases between.

The chain links TRBV27 to TRBJ1-5; D ambiguous. This CDR3 is 14 amino acids long. V was clipped by 4 bases and J by 7 bases, with 14 bases between them. Germline V gene data show CDR1 as MNHEY and CDR2 as SMNVEV (reference sequence). The CDR3 protein is CASSWLGKDQPQHF. The CDR3 DNA reads as TGTGCCAGCAGTTGGTTGGGAAAGGACCAGCCCCAGCATTTT.

V usage is TRBV9 and J usage is TRBJ1-5, with 7 bases that match TRBD1. V was pared by 3 bases and J by 3 bases, with 3 bases of the junction left unmatched. This CDR3 is built from 14 residues. CDR1 and CDR2 (germline): SGDLS, YYNGEE. The CDR3 DNA reads TGTGCCAGCAGCGGAGGACAGGACAATCAGCCCCAGCATTTT. Translating gives CASSGGQDNQPQHF. Filled out from reference TRBV9 and TRBJ1-5, the complete variable domain reads DSGVTQTPKHLITATGQRVTLRCSPRSGDLSVYWYQQSLDQGLQFLIQYYNGEERAKGNILERFSAQQFPDLHSELNLSSLELGDSALYFCASSGGQDNQPQHFGDGTRLSIL.

The chain has TRBV15 and TRBJ2-5; D gene ambiguous. V was pared by 0 bases and J by 4 bases, with 6 bases between. Per the germline V gene, CDR1 is LNHNV and CDR2 is YYDKDF (reference sequence). The CDR3 is 13 amino acids. DNA for the CDR3: TGTGCCACCAGCAGAGATAGATCAGAGACCCAGTACTTC. Translated, it gives CATSRDRSETQYF.

The V and J genes are TRBV4-2 and TRBJ1-2; no clear D gene. CDR1 and CDR2 (germline): LGHNA, YNFKEQ. V gave up 3 bases and J gave up 2 bases, with 13 bases separating them. CDR3 length: 15 amino acids. The CDR3 coding sequence is TGTGCCAGCAGCCAGGAGGACGGAGTCAACTATGGCTACACCTTC. This sequence encodes CASSQEDGVNYGYTF.

V gene TRBV27 combines with J gene TRBJ2-1; either TRBD1 or TRBD2 may supply D (5 bases each). The CDR3 has 15 residues. Trimming stripped 2 bases from V and 2 bases from J, with 10 bases between. Per the germline V gene, CDR1 is MNHEY and CDR2 is SMNVEV (reference sequence). CDR3 sequence: CASSLRGDAYNEQFF. The CDR3 region has the DNA TGTGCCAGCAGTTTACGAGGGGACGCCTACAATGAGCAGTTCTTC.

This chain's CDR3 is CASSEAPAGSEDGYTF. CDR3 nucleotides: TGTGCCAGCAGTGAAGCCCCCGCAGGGAGTGAGGATGGCTACACCTTC. The chain has TRBV6-1 and TRBJ1-2, with D possibly being TRBD1 (5 bases). V dropped 0 bases and J dropped 6 bases, with 17 bases sitting between them. The CDR3 consists of 16 residues. Germline V gene data show CDR1 as MNHNS and CDR2 as SASEGT.

The chain carries TRBV5-6 and TRBJ1-5; D is undetermined. This CDR3 is 16 amino acids long. Per germline, CDR1 SGHDT and CDR2 YYEEEE. Trimming removed 0 bases at V and 5 bases at J, with 15 bases between. CDR3 protein: CASSLVAGGPYQPQHF. The CDR3 coding sequence is TGTGCCAGCAGCTTGGTGGCAGGAGGGCCGTATCAGCCCCAGCATTTT.

The V gene is TRBV11-1, the J gene TRBJ2-5, with 10 bases fitting TRBD1. Germline V gives CDR1 SGHAT, CDR2 FQDESV (reference sequence). The length of the CDR3 is 17 residues. Trimming removed 5 bases from V and 1 base from J; junction bases left unmatched: 10. The CDR3 sequence is CASSPPLDRGTQETQYF. CDR3 in DNA: TGTGCCAGCAGCCCCCCTTTGGACAGGGGGACCCAAGAGACCCAGTACTTC. The variable domain in full, with the rest retrieved from reference TRBV11-1 and TRBJ2-5, is EAEVAQSPRYKITEKSQAVAFWCDPISGHATLYWYRQILGQGPELLVQFQDESVVDDSQLPKDRFSAERLKGVDSTLKIQPAELGDSAMYLCASSPPLDRGTQETQYFGPGTRLLVL.

V usage is TRBV6-1 and J usage is TRBJ1-5; no reliable D call. Germline CDR1 reads MNHNS; CDR2 reads SASEGT. V lost 0 bases to trimming and J lost 5 bases, with 11 bases between them. The CDR3 length is 15 residues. CDR3 sequence: CASSEARRIDQPQHF. The DNA of the CDR3 is TGTGCCAGCAGTGAAGCACGGAGGATAGATCAGCCCCAGCATTTT.

The V and J genes are TRBV2 and TRBJ1-2; D is perhaps TRBD1 (6 bases). CDR3 length: 11 residues. The germline V gene encodes CDR1 SNHLY and CDR2 FYNNEI. Deletions cut 8 bases from V and 8 bases from J, with 12 bases between. CDR3: CASSGEEGYTF. Here the CDR3 DNA reads TGTGCCAGCTCAGGGGAGGAGGGCTACACCTTC.

The chain combines TRBV27 with TRBJ2-2, with D unresolved. This CDR3 region has 12 residues. V shed 0 bases and J shed 6 bases, with 2 bases lying between them. The germline V gene encodes CDR1 MNHEY and CDR2 SMNVEV (reference sequence). The CDR3 coding sequence is TGTGCCAGCAGTTTATCATCCGGGGAGCTGTTTTTT. It translates to CASSLSSGELFF.

The chain links TRBV7-2 to TRBJ2-7; tentatively, D is TRBD1 or TRBD2 (6 bases each). V was cut by 5 bases and J by 9 bases, with 20 bases left in between. Looked up from germline, CDR1 is SGHTA and CDR2 is FQGNSA. CDR3 length: 14 residues. The CDR3: CASSPLSGLDRQYF. In DNA, the CDR3 is TGTGCCAGCAGCCCCTTAAGCGGGCTGGACAGGCAGTACTTC.

The chain employs TRBV7-6 and TRBJ2-5; D is unclear. Germline V lookup: CDR1 SGHVS, CDR2 FNYEAQ. Trimming removed 5 bases from V and 5 bases from J, with 12 bases in between. CDR3 length: 13 residues. The CDR3 loop reads CASSPQIWETQYF. As DNA, the CDR3 is TGTGCCAGCAGCCCTCAGATCTGGGAGACCCAGTACTTC.